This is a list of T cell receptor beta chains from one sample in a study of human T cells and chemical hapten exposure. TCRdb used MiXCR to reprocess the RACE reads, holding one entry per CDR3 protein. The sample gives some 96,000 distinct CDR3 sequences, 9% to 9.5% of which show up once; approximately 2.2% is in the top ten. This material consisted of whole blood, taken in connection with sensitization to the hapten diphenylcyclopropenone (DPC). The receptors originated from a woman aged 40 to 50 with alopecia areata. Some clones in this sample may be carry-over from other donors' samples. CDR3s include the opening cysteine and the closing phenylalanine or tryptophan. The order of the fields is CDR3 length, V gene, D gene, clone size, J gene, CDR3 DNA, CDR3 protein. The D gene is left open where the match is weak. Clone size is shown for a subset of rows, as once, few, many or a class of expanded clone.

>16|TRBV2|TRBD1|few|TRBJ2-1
TGTGCCAGCAGTGAAGCTACAGGGGGCTCGTACAATGAGCAGTTCTTC
CASSEATGGSYNEQFF
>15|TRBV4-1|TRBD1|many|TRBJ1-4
TGCGCCAGCAGCCGAGAGGGACAGAGACATGAAAAACTGTTTTTT
CASSREGQRHEKLFF
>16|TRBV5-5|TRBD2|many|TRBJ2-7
TGTGCCAGCAGCTCTTCACCTAGCGGGAATTCCTACGAGCAGTACTTC
CASSSSPSGNSYEQYF
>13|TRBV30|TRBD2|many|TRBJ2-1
TGTGCCTGGAGGGGCGGGAGGAGGAATGAGCAGTTCTTC
CAWRGGRRNEQFF
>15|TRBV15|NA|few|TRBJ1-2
TGTGCCACCAGCAGTGGGATATTTGCTAACTATGGCTACACCTTC
CATSSGIFANYGYTF
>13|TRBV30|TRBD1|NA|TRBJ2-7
TGTGCCTGGAAACGACAGGGTTCCTACGAGCAGTACTTC
CAWKRQGSYEQYF
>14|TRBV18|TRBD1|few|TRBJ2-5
TGTGCCAGCTCTCTTATGACAGGGAAAGAGACCCAGTACTTC
CASSLMTGKETQYF
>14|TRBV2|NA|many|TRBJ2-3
TGTGCCAGCAGCGCAACCAATCAGGGGGATACGCAGTATTTT
CASSATNQGDTQYF
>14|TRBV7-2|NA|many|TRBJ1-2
TGTGCCAGCAGCTCAACCTCAGGGTCGTACGGCTACACCTTC
CASSSTSGSYGYTF
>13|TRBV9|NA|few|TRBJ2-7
TGTGCCAGCAGCGTAGTCCCGTCCTACGAGCAGTACTTC
CASSVVPSYEQYF
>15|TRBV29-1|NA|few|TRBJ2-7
TGCAGCGTTGTTGGCGCCGGGGACTCTGCCTACGAGCAGTACTTC
CSVVGAGDSAYEQYF
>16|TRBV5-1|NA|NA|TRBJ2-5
TGCGCCAGCAGCCGCGTGGCAGGGCAGTACCAAGAGACCCAGTACTTC
CASSRVAGQYQETQYF
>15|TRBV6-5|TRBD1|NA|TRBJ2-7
TGTGCCAGCAGTTACGGCGGGACAGGGGGATATGAGCAGTACTTC
CASSYGGTGGYEQYF
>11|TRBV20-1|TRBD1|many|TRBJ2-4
TGCAGTGCTAGAGATGGACAGGGAAAATACTTC
CSARDGQGKYF
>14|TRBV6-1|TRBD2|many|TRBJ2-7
TGTGCCAGCAAGCGGGGGCTTCCCTCCTACGAGCAGTACTTC
CASKRGLPSYEQYF
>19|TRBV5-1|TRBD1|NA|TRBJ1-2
TGCGCCAGCAGCTTGGCCGGACGGACAGGGGGCGCTTCTAACTATGGCTACACCTTC
CASSLAGRTGGASNYGYTF
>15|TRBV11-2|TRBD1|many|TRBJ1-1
TGTGCCAGCAGCTCTCAGGGACAGTTAAACACTGAAGCTTTCTTT
CASSSQGQLNTEAFF
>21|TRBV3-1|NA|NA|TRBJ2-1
TGTGCCAGCAGCCAAGGATTGCCGGAACTAGCCCCGTATAGCTCCTACAATGAGCAGTTCTTC
CASSQGLPELAPYSSYNEQFF
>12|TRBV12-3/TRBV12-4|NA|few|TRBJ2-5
TGCTCGACCCGCGGGACGGCAGAGACCCAGTACTTC
CSTRGTAETQYF
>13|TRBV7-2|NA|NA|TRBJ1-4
TGTGCCAGCAGCTATCATGGTAATGAAAAACTGTTTTTT
CASSYHGNEKLFF
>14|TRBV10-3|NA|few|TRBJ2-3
TGTGCCATTCTTGAGCGGGTTGGGACGAATACGCAGTATTTT
CAILERVGTNTQYF
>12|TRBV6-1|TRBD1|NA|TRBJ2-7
TGTGCCAGCAGTACAGGGGACTACGAGCAGTACTTC
CASSTGDYEQYF
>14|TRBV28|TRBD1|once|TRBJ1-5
TGTGCCAGCAGTTTGGCACAGGGGAACCAGCCCCAGCATTTT
CASSLAQGNQPQHF
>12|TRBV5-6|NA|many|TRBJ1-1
TGTGCCAGCAGTCGTGGGACCCCTGAAGCTTTCTTT
CASSRGTPEAFF
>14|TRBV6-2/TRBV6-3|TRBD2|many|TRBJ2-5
TGTGCCAGCGAAAAGCGGGAGACAGGAGAGACCCAGTACTTC
CASEKRETGETQYF
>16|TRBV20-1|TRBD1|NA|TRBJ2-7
TGCAGTGCTAGAGGGACATTGGGACAGTCCCCCTACGAGCAGTACTTC
CSARGTLGQSPYEQYF
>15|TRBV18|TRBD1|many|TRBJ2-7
TGTGCCAGCTCACCGACACCCATAGCAGGGGGCGAGCAGTACTTC
CASSPTPIAGGEQYF